A selection of T cell receptor beta chains follows, all from one sample in a study of shared clonotypes between healthy human individuals. The assay was immunoSEQ multiplex PCR, and TCRdb's table has in-frame clones only and misses some. The sample contains around 1.1 million clones, about 72% of which appear only once. The sample consisted of memory CD4+ T cells from PBMCs. The receptors stem from a man younger than 35 in good health. Some clones in this sample may be carry-over from other donors' samples. The CDR3 runs from the conserved cysteine through the conserved F or W. The D gene is left open where the match is weak. A clone size is listed for some rows: how often the clone was seen (once, few, many), or a class if it is expanded.

D gene: NA; clone size: NA; J gene: TRBJ2-5; V gene: TRBV6-6; CDR3 protein: CASSPGETQYF; CDR3 DNA: TGTGCCAGCAGTCCGGGGGAGACCCAGTACTTC
D gene: TRBD1; clone size: NA; J gene: TRBJ1-4; V gene: TRBV5-1; CDR3 protein: CASSFMGQGTNEKLFF; CDR3 DNA: TGCGCCAGCAGCTTTATGGGACAGGGGACTAATGAAAAACTGTTTTTT
D gene: NA; clone size: NA; J gene: TRBJ2-1; V gene: TRBV27; CDR3 protein: CASRSNRERGYNEQFF; CDR3 DNA: TGTGCCAGCCGATCAAACAGGGAAAGAGGCTACAATGAGCAGTTCTTC
D gene: TRBD1; clone size: NA; J gene: TRBJ1-5; V gene: TRBV7-9; CDR3 protein: CASSLEGTEYSNQPQHF; CDR3 DNA: TGTGCCAGCAGCTTAGAGGGGACAGAGTATAGCAATCAGCCCCAGCATTTT
D gene: NA; clone size: few; J gene: TRBJ1-2; V gene: TRBV2; CDR3 protein: CASTEDRSLSGYTF; CDR3 DNA: TGTGCCAGCACTGAGGACAGAAGTCTCTCTGGCTACACCTTC
D gene: NA; clone size: NA; J gene: TRBJ2-7; V gene: TRBV2; CDR3 protein: CASSDLTRDSSSYEQYF; CDR3 DNA: TGTGCCAGCAGTGACCTAACCCGGGACTCTAGCTCCTACGAGCAGTACTTC
D gene: TRBD1; clone size: NA; J gene: TRBJ2-3; V gene: TRBV6-4; CDR3 protein: CASSDPRQGKKPDTQYF; CDR3 DNA: TGTGCCAGCAGTGATCCCCGACAGGGGAAAAAGCCAGATACGCAGTATTTT
D gene: NA; clone size: NA; J gene: TRBJ1-2; V gene: TRBV28; CDR3 protein: CASSPGLWSGYTF; CDR3 DNA: TGTGCCAGCAGTCCTGGACTGTGGAGTGGCTACACCTTC
D gene: NA; clone size: few; J gene: TRBJ2-1; V gene: TRBV28; CDR3 protein: CASSFSFLGSGTENEQFF; CDR3 DNA: TGTGCCAGCAGTTTTTCGTTCCTCGGTTCGGGAACCGAGAATGAGCAGTTCTTC
D gene: NA; clone size: NA; J gene: TRBJ2-3; V gene: TRBV6-5; CDR3 protein: CASSYQRTDTQYF; CDR3 DNA: TGTGCCAGCAGTTATCAGCGCACAGATACGCAGTATTTT
D gene: NA; clone size: many; J gene: TRBJ2-2; V gene: TRBV7-7; CDR3 protein: CASSPSTKAGELFF; CDR3 DNA: TGTGCCAGCAGCCCTTCGACCAAGGCCGGGGAGCTGTTTTTT
D gene: NA; clone size: NA; J gene: TRBJ2-2; V gene: TRBV5-1; CDR3 protein: CASSLLTVVGGGELFF; CDR3 DNA: TGCGCCAGCAGCTTATTGACAGTGGTCGGGGGCGGGGAGCTGTTTTTT
D gene: TRBD2; clone size: many; J gene: TRBJ2-7; V gene: TRBV28; CDR3 protein: CASSRGLAGHEQYF; CDR3 DNA: TGTGCCAGCAGCCGGGGACTAGCGGGACACGAGCAGTACTTC
D gene: TRBD2; clone size: NA; J gene: TRBJ2-1; V gene: TRBV5-1; CDR3 protein: CASSRGGADPYNEQFF; CDR3 DNA: TGCGCCAGCAGCCGCGGGGGGGCGGACCCCTACAATGAGCAGTTCTTC
D gene: TRBD2; clone size: NA; J gene: TRBJ2-1; V gene: TRBV7-9; CDR3 protein: CASSTRTSGGYNEQFF; CDR3 DNA: TGTGCCAGCAGCACTCGTACTAGCGGGGGTTACAATGAGCAGTTCTTC
D gene: TRBD1; clone size: NA; J gene: TRBJ2-2; V gene: TRBV11-3; CDR3 protein: CASSPGGSGELFF; CDR3 DNA: TGTGCCAGCAGCCCAGGGGGCTCGGGGGAGCTGTTTTTT
D gene: NA; clone size: NA; J gene: TRBJ1-2; V gene: TRBV28; CDR3 protein: CASSLSDYGYTF; CDR3 DNA: TGTGCCAGCAGTTTATCTGACTATGGCTACACCTTC
D gene: NA; clone size: NA; J gene: TRBJ1-3; V gene: TRBV28; CDR3 protein: CASSFGRSSGNTIYF; CDR3 DNA: TGTGCCAGCAGTTTTGGCCGAAGCTCTGGAAACACCATATATTTT
D gene: NA; clone size: NA; J gene: TRBJ1-5; V gene: TRBV6-6; CDR3 protein: CASNTGRSNQPQHF; CDR3 DNA: TGTGCCAGCAACACAGGGCGGAGCAATCAGCCCCAGCATTTT
D gene: NA; clone size: NA; J gene: TRBJ2-5; V gene: TRBV5-5; CDR3 protein: CASRAGPFEETQYF; CDR3 DNA: TGTGCCAGCAGGGCCGGCCCGTTTGAAGAGACCCAGTACTTC
D gene: TRBD1; clone size: NA; J gene: TRBJ2-2; V gene: TRBV7-9; CDR3 protein: CASSTGVPGELFF; CDR3 DNA: TGTGCCAGCAGCACAGGGGTTCCCGGGGAGCTGTTTTTT
D gene: NA; clone size: NA; J gene: TRBJ2-6; V gene: TRBV28; CDR3 protein: CASSWSLRLGANVLTF; CDR3 DNA: TGTGCCAGCAGTTGGTCCTTGCGTTTGGGGGCCAACGTCCTGACTTTC
D gene: NA; clone size: once; J gene: TRBJ2-1; V gene: TRBV2; CDR3 protein: CASRVLVSDYNEQFF; CDR3 DNA: TGTGCCAGCAGGGTACTAGTGTCGGACTACAATGAGCAGTTCTTC
D gene: TRBD2; clone size: NA; J gene: TRBJ2-7; V gene: TRBV18; CDR3 protein: CASNRAGGQGEQYF; CDR3 DNA: TGTGCCAGTAATCGAGCGGGAGGGCAGGGCGAGCAGTACTTC
D gene: NA; clone size: few; J gene: TRBJ2-7; V gene: TRBV11-3; CDR3 protein: CASSSGSGDSHEQYF; CDR3 DNA: TGTGCCAGCAGCTCCGGTTCGGGGGATTCACACGAGCAGTACTTC
D gene: TRBD1; clone size: NA; J gene: TRBJ1-5; V gene: TRBV7-3; CDR3 protein: CASSSDRDQPQHF; CDR3 DNA: TGTGCCAGCAGCAGTGACAGGGATCAGCCCCAGCATTTT
D gene: NA; clone size: few; J gene: TRBJ1-2; V gene: TRBV2; CDR3 protein: CASSPSWWWTF; CDR3 DNA: TGTGCCAGCAGTCCGAGTTGGTGGTGGACCTTC
D gene: NA; clone size: NA; J gene: TRBJ1-1; V gene: TRBV6-5; CDR3 protein: CASESRAPGLQAFF; CDR3 DNA: TGTGCCAGCGAATCGAGGGCACCTGGATTACAGGCTTTCTTT
D gene: TRBD1; clone size: NA; J gene: TRBJ2-6; V gene: TRBV28; CDR3 protein: CASSSQGAVGANVLTF; CDR3 DNA: TGTGCCAGCAGTTCACAGGGGGCGGTTGGGGCCAACGTCCTGACTTTC
D gene: TRBD2; clone size: NA; J gene: TRBJ2-5; V gene: TRBV7-2; CDR3 protein: CASSPGLGRGTQYF; CDR3 DNA: TGTGCCAGCAGCCCTGGTCTAGGGAGGGGGACCCAGTACTTC
D gene: NA; clone size: NA; J gene: TRBJ1-2; V gene: TRBV5-4; CDR3 protein: CASSTWKGAYNYGYTF; CDR3 DNA: TGTGCCAGCAGCACCTGGAAAGGGGCATACAACTATGGCTACACCTTC
D gene: NA; clone size: NA; J gene: TRBJ2-2; V gene: TRBV9; CDR3 protein: CASSVKARVNTGELFF; CDR3 DNA: TGTGCCAGCAGCGTAAAGGCCAGGGTGAACACCGGGGAGCTGTTTTTT
D gene: TRBD1; clone size: once; J gene: TRBJ1-4; V gene: TRBV5-1; CDR3 protein: CASSPDRAGNEKLFF; CDR3 DNA: TGCGCCAGCAGCCCGGACAGGGCGGGAAATGAAAAACTGTTTTTT
D gene: NA; clone size: few; J gene: TRBJ2-5; V gene: TRBV7-9; CDR3 protein: CASSLSQGNQETQYF; CDR3 DNA: TGTGCCAGCAGCTTATCGCAGGGTAACCAAGAGACCCAGTACTTC
D gene: NA; clone size: NA; J gene: TRBJ2-1; V gene: TRBV15; CDR3 protein: CATSRDSPSDEQFF; CDR3 DNA: TGTGCCACCAGCAGAGACTCCCCTTCCGATGAGCAGTTCTTC
D gene: NA; clone size: NA; J gene: TRBJ2-5; V gene: TRBV6-5; CDR3 protein: CASRTSWGEETQYF; CDR3 DNA: TGTGCCAGCCGAACTAGCTGGGGGGAAGAGACCCAGTACTTC
D gene: NA; clone size: NA; J gene: TRBJ1-5; V gene: TRBV28; CDR3 protein: CASSWGGWGAQHF; CDR3 DNA: TGTGCCAGCAGTTGGGGGGGTTGGGGAGCCCAGCATTTT
D gene: NA; clone size: once; J gene: TRBJ2-2; V gene: TRBV4-2; CDR3 protein: CASSQASGTTGELFF; CDR3 DNA: TGTGCCAGCAGCCAGGCCTCCGGGACAACCGGGGAGCTGTTTTTT
D gene: NA; clone size: once; J gene: TRBJ2-7; V gene: TRBV28; CDR3 protein: CASSRSRGMGYEQYF; CDR3 DNA: TGTGCCAGCAGTCGGTCCAGGGGCATGGGGTACGAGCAGTACTTC
D gene: TRBD1; clone size: NA; J gene: TRBJ1-2; V gene: TRBV28; CDR3 protein: CASSAPTGVNYGYTF; CDR3 DNA: TGTGCCAGCAGTGCCCCGACAGGGGTAAACTATGGCTACACCTTC
D gene: NA; clone size: few; J gene: TRBJ1-3; V gene: TRBV9; CDR3 protein: CASSVEVTSGNTIYF; CDR3 DNA: TGTGCCAGCAGCGTAGAAGTAACCTCTGGAAACACCATATATTTT
D gene: NA; clone size: NA; J gene: TRBJ2-1; V gene: TRBV11-2; CDR3 protein: CASSLATRNEQFF; CDR3 DNA: TGTGCCAGCAGCTTAGCGACTAGAAATGAGCAGTTCTTC
D gene: NA; clone size: NA; J gene: TRBJ1-2; V gene: TRBV5-1; CDR3 protein: CASSLLQRGEYGYTF; CDR3 DNA: TGCGCCAGCAGCTTGTTACAGCGAGGGGAGTATGGCTACACCTTC
D gene: NA; clone size: NA; J gene: TRBJ1-5; V gene: TRBV28; CDR3 protein: CASRERTADNQPQHF; CDR3 DNA: TGTGCCAGCAGGGAACGGACGGCGGACAATCAGCCCCAGCATTTT
D gene: TRBD1; clone size: NA; J gene: TRBJ2-7; V gene: TRBV5-1; CDR3 protein: CASSIGTGIYEQYF; CDR3 DNA: TGCGCCAGCAGCATCGGGACAGGGATCTACGAGCAGTACTTC
D gene: TRBD1; clone size: NA; J gene: TRBJ1-2; V gene: TRBV30; CDR3 protein: CAWSTRQGSNYGYTF; CDR3 DNA: TGTGCCTGGAGTACCCGACAGGGGTCGAACTATGGCTACACCTTC
D gene: NA; clone size: NA; J gene: TRBJ2-1; V gene: TRBV7-6; CDR3 protein: CASSLSAGGYNEQFF; CDR3 DNA: TGTGCCAGCAGCTTGAGTGCGGGCGGCTACAATGAGCAGTTCTTC
D gene: NA; clone size: NA; J gene: TRBJ2-2; V gene: TRBV27; CDR3 protein: CASSLRVMGGVNTGELFF; CDR3 DNA: TGTGCCAGCAGTTTACGAGTTATGGGCGGGGTGAACACCGGGGAGCTGTTTTTT
D gene: TRBD1; clone size: NA; J gene: TRBJ2-7; V gene: TRBV19; CDR3 protein: CASSSRDRVEGEQYF; CDR3 DNA: TGTGCCAGTAGTTCCCGGGACAGGGTTGAGGGTGAGCAGTACTTC
D gene: NA; clone size: NA; J gene: TRBJ1-1; V gene: TRBV18; CDR3 protein: CASSQNRDTEAFF; CDR3 DNA: TGTGCCAGCTCACAGAACCGGGACACTGAAGCTTTCTTT
D gene: TRBD2; clone size: NA; J gene: TRBJ2-1; V gene: TRBV10-2; CDR3 protein: CASTRLAGYNEQFF; CDR3 DNA: TGCGCCAGCACAAGACTAGCGGGATACAATGAGCAGTTCTTC
D gene: NA; clone size: once; J gene: TRBJ1-1; V gene: TRBV10-3; CDR3 protein: CAIAVSRGDTEAFF; CDR3 DNA: TGTGCCATTGCGGTGTCCCGTGGGGACACTGAAGCTTTCTTT
D gene: NA; clone size: NA; J gene: TRBJ1-1; V gene: TRBV5-1; CDR3 protein: CASSRRVAANTEAFF; CDR3 DNA: TGCGCCAGCAGCCGGAGAGTAGCCGCTAACACTGAAGCTTTCTTT
D gene: NA; clone size: NA; J gene: TRBJ2-3; V gene: TRBV5-1; CDR3 protein: CASSPLGTDTQYF; CDR3 DNA: TGCGCCAGCAGCCCGCTAGGAACAGATACGCAGTATTTT